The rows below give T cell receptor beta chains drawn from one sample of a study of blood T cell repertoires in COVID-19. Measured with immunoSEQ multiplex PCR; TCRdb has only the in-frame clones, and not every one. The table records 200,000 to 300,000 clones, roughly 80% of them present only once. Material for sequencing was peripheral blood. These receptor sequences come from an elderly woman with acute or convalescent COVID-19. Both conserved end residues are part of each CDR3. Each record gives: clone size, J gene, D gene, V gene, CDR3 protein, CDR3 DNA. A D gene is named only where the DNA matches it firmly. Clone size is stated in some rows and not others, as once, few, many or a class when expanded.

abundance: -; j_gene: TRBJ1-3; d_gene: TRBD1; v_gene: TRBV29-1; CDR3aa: CSVEDRAGNTIYF; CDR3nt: TGCAGCGTTGAGGACAGGGCTGGAAACACCATATATTTT
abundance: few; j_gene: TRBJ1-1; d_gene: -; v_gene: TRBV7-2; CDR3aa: CASTPGSGMNTEAFF; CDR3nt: TGTGCCAGCACCCCAGGTTCAGGGATGAACACTGAAGCTTTCTTT
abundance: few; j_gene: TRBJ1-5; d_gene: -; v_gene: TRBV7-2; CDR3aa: CASSLVGGNSNQPQHF; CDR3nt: TGTGCCAGCAGCTTAGTCGGCGGAAATAGCAATCAGCCCCAGCATTTT
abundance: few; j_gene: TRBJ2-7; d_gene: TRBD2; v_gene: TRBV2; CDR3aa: CASSRGLAGESF; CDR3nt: TGTGCCAGCAGTCGGGGACTAGCGGGGGAAAGCTTC
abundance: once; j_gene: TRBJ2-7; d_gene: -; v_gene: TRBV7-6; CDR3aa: CASSSAGTYEQYF; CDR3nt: TGTGCCAGCAGCTCCGCAGGGACCTACGAGCAGTACTTC
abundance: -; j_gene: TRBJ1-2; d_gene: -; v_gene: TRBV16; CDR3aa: CASSPPGNYGYTF; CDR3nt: TGTGCCAGCAGCCCTCCCGGGAACTATGGCTACACCTTC
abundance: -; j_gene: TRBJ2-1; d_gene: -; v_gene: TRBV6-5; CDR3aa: CASSYKLNEQFF; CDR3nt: TGTGCCAGCAGTTACAAGCTCAATGAGCAGTTCTTC
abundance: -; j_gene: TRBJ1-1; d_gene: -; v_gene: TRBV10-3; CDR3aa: CAITENLLNTEAFF; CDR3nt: TGTGCCATCACCGAGAATTTATTGAACACTGAAGCTTTCTTT
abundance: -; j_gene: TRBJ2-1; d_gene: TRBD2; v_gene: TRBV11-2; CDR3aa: CASSLGLADPPFF; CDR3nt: TGTGCCAGCAGCTTAGGTCTAGCGGACCCACCGTTCTTC
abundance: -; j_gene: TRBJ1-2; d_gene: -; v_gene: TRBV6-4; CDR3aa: CASSRGHDGVYGYTF; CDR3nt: TGTGCCAGCAGCCGAGGACACGACGGAGTCTATGGCTACACCTTC
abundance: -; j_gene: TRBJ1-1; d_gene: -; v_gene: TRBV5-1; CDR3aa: CASSIITGYDTEAFF; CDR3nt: TGCGCCAGCAGCATTATTACAGGGTACGACACTGAAGCTTTCTTT
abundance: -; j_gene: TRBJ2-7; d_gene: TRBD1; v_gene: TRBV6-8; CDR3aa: CASSWVQGPSYEQYF; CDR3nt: TGTGCCAGCAGCTGGGTACAGGGGCCGAGCTACGAGCAGTACTTC
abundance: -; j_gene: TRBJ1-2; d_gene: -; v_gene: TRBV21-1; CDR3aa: CASSKEPQGDYGYTF; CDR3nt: TGTGCCAGCAGCAAAGAGCCCCAGGGCGACTATGGCTACACCTTC
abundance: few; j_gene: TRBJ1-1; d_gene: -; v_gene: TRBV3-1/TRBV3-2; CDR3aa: CASSHEGGRANTEAFF; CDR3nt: TGTGCCAGCAGCCATGAGGGGGGGCGGGCGAACACTGAAGCTTTCTTT
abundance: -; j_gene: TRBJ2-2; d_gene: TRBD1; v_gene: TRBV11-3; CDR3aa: CASSSKGQGASGELFF; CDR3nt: TGTGCCAGCAGCTCAAAAGGACAGGGGGCATCCGGGGAGCTGTTTTTT
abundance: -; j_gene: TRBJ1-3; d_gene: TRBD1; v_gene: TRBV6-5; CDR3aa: CASSRDRGSGNTIYF; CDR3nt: TGTGCCAGCAGTCGCGACAGGGGATCTGGAAACACCATATATTTT
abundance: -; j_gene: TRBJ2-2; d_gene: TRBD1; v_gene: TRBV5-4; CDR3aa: CASSLDRGGTGELFF; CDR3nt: TGTGCCAGCAGCCTGGACAGGGGTGGCACCGGGGAGCTGTTTTTT
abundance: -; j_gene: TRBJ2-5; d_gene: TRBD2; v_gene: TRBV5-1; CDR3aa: CASSVGTRQETQYF; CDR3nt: TGCGCCAGCAGCGTCGGGACTAGACAAGAGACCCAGTACTTC
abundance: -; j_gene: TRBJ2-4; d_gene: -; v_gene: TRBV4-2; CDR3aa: CASSQGTRDTQNIQYF; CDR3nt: TGTGCCAGCAGCCAAGGAACCCGGGATACCCAAAACATTCAGTACTTC
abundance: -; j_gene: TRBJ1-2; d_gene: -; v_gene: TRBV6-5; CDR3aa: CASSSHRVGVGGYTF; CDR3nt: TGTGCCAGCAGTAGCCACAGGGTAGGAGTAGGTGGCTACACCTTC
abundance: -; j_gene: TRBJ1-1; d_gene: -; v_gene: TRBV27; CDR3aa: CASSLRAGVGTEAFF; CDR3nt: TGTGCCAGCAGTTTACGCGCGGGCGTCGGCACTGAAGCTTTCTTT
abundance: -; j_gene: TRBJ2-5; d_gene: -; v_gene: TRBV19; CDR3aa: CASSKDGLQETQYF; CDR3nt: TGTGCCAGTAGTAAGGACGGACTACAAGAGACCCAGTACTTC
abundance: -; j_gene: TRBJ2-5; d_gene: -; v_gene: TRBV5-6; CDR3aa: CASSLTTGKTPYF; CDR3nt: TGTGCCAGCAGCTTGACCACAGGGAAGACCCCGTACTTC
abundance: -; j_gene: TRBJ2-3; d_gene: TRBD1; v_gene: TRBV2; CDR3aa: CASTIRGTEYSTDTQYF; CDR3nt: TGTGCCAGCACCATAAGAGGGACAGAATACAGCACAGATACGCAGTATTTT
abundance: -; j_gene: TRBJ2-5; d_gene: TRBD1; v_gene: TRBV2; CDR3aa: CASMGQGASETQYF; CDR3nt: TGTGCCAGCATGGGACAGGGGGCCTCGGAGACCCAGTACTTC
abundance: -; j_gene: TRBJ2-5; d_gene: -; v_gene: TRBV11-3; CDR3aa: CASSLRSQQGQETQYF; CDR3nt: TGTGCCAGCAGCTTGAGGAGCCAACAGGGTCAAGAGACCCAGTACTTC
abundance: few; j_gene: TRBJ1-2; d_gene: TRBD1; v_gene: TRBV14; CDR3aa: CASSQEGGAWYGYTF; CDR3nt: TGTGCCAGCAGCCAAGAAGGGGGCGCTTGGTATGGCTACACCTTC
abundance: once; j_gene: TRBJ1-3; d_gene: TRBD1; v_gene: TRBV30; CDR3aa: CAWSGQTGGGNTIYF; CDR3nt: TGTGCCTGGAGTGGGCAGACAGGGGGCGGAAACACCATATATTTT